The 25 T cell receptor beta chains presented below share a single source sample, sequenced in a study of blood T cell repertoires in COVID-19. Assay used: immunoSEQ multiplex PCR; TCRdb lists only in-frame clones, some missing. The profile shows about 330,000 clones, roughly 90% of them singletons. Sequenced: PBMCs or T cells enriched from blood (not recorded which). These receptor sequences come from a woman in her twenties or thirties who had recovered from COVID-19.

The V gene is TRBV13, the J gene TRBJ2-3; D possibly corresponds to TRBD2 (5 bases). V dropped 3 bases and J dropped 2 bases, with 12 bases sitting between them. The CDR3 is 15 amino acids. The germline gives CDR1 PRHDT, CDR2 FYEKMQ (reference sequence). The CDR3 spells CASSFGGRTTDTQYF. The CDR3 DNA sequence: TGTGCCAGCAGCTTCGGCGGGCGGACCACAGATACGCAGTATTTT.

The chain has TRBV20-1 and TRBJ1-1; 7 bases agree with TRBD1. CDR1 is DFQATT and CDR2 is SNEGSKA in the germline V gene (reference sequence). J was trimmed by 6 bases and V by 3 bases; bases with no gene match: 7. CDR3 length: 13 residues. The CDR3 DNA follows: TGCAGTGCTAGTTACAGGGGAGGACCTGAAGCTTTCTTT. This translates into CSASYRGGPEAFF.

This CDR3 reads CASSQDGRGEKLFF. The CDR3 DNA reads TGTGCCAGCAGCCAAGATGGGAGGGGTGAAAAACTGTTTTTT. The gene calls are TRBV3-1 (or the pseudogene TRBV3-2) and TRBJ1-4; weak D call: TRBD1 (5 bases). The germline V gene has CDR1 LGHDT and CDR2 YNNKEL (reference sequence). Trimming took 0 bases from V and 7 from J, leaving 9 bases between them. CDR3 size: 14 residues.

The V gene is TRBV5-4, the J gene TRBJ2-1; D ambiguous. This CDR3 has 14 amino acids. Germline V lookup: CDR1 SGHNT, CDR2 YYREEE (reference sequence). V was pared by 4 bases and J by 5 bases, with 13 bases between. The chain's CDR3 is CASSAVPTNNEQFF. CDR3 bases: TGTGCCAGCAGCGCCGTCCCTACCAACAATGAGCAGTTCTTC.

The chain couples TRBV3-1 (or the pseudogene TRBV3-2) to TRBJ2-7, with a tentative D call TRBD1 (6 bases). V was cut by 4 bases and J by 3 bases, with 13 bases left in between. The CDR3 is 14 amino acids. Germline-derived CDR1 and CDR2 are LGHDT and YNNKEL (reference sequence). CDR3 in amino acids: CASSRGGSSYEQYF. CDR3 nucleotide sequence: TGTGCCAGCAGCCGAGGGGGATCCAGCTACGAGCAGTACTTC.

This chain links TRBV5-4 with TRBJ1-2; TRBD1 is a possible D gene (5 bases). V shed 0 bases and J shed 0 bases, with 18 bases lying between them. The length of the CDR3 is 18 residues. The germline V gene has CDR1 SGHNT and CDR2 YYREEE (reference sequence). The CDR3 sequence: CASSLGRQTLKSNYGYTF. DNA for the CDR3: TGTGCCAGCAGCTTGGGGCGACAGACCCTAAAGTCTAACTATGGCTACACCTTC.

This clone was detected once. This rearrangement joins TRBV4-1 to TRBJ1-2; the match to TRBD1 covers 10 bases. V dropped 2 bases and J dropped 6; count of bases not matched to a gene: 3. Germline V gene sequence: CDR1 MGHRA, CDR2 YSYEKL. The CDR3 length is 14 residues. The CDR3: CASSQPGTGDGYTF. CDR3 in DNA: TGCGCCAGCAGCCAACCCGGGACAGGGGATGGCTACACCTTC.

This clone was counted once. The rearrangement uses TRBV7-9 and TRBJ1-1, with D maybe TRBD1 (5 bases). The CDR3 runs 16 residues. Trimming left V 4 bases short and J 1 base short, with 16 bases between. CDR1 SEHNR and CDR2 FQNEAQ come from the germline V gene (reference sequence). Here the CDR3 DNA reads TGTGCCAGCAGCTCGGGCGCACAGGTTGCGAACACTGAAGCTTTCTTT. Translating it yields CASSSGAQVANTEAFF.

V and J are TRBV19 and TRBJ1-5; no definite D call. Germline V lookup: CDR1 LNHDA, CDR2 SQIVND (reference sequence). The CDR3 is 19 amino acids. Trimming cost V 1 base and J 2 bases, with 21 bases left between them. The CDR3 sequence: CASSIVSGGGVYRNQPQHF. CDR3 coding DNA: TGTGCCAGTAGTATAGTTTCGGGAGGAGGTGTCTATCGCAATCAGCCCCAGCATTTT.

This chain uses TRBV5-4 with TRBJ1-1; 11 nucleotides match TRBD1. Germline CDR1 and CDR2: SGHNT and YYREEE (reference sequence). CDR3 length equals 15 residues. V lost 4 bases and J lost 6; bases outside the gene matches: 8. The DNA of the CDR3 is TGTGCCAGCAGCACGGACAGGGGGCGAAGCGCTGAAGCTTTCTTT. Translation gives CASSTDRGRSAEAFF.

This chain uses TRBV5-1 with TRBJ1-1; 11 positions match TRBD1. The ends lost 3 bases at V and 5 bases at J; junction bases unmatched: 3. CDR1 SGHRS and CDR2 YFSETQ come from the germline V gene. The CDR3 covers 14 residues. The CDR3 spells CASSSGTGGTEAFF. The CDR3 region has the DNA TGCGCCAGCAGCTCCGGGACAGGGGGAACTGAAGCTTTCTTT.

There are a few counts of this clone. V usage is TRBV4-1 and J usage is TRBJ2-7; 11 bases are shared with TRBD2. After removal of 0 bases from V and 6 bases from J, the junction contained 4 bases not matched to a gene. The germline V gene has CDR1 MGHRA and CDR2 YSYEKL. The CDR3 length is 15 residues. The CDR3 DNA is TGCGCCAGCAGCCAAGAAGCGGGACTAGCGGCCGAGCAGTACTTC. Protein: CASSQEAGLAAEQYF.

The CDR3 loop reads CASSWDSTSSYEQYF. The CDR3 bases are TGCGCCAGCAGCTGGGACAGTACAAGCTCCTACGAGCAGTACTTC. This chain connects TRBV5-1 to TRBJ2-7; 7 nucleotides line up with TRBD1. The CDR3 consists of 15 residues. Germline loops: CDR1 SGHRS, CDR2 YFSETQ. V trimming: 3 bases; J trimming: 0 bases; junction bases outside the gene matches: 6.

This chain uses TRBV19 with TRBJ2-7; possible D gene TRBD2, 6 bases. CDR3 length equals 17 residues. Trimming cost V 4 bases and J 2 bases, with 21 bases left between them. In germline, CDR1 is LNHDA, CDR2 SQIVND (reference sequence). The CDR3 sequence: CASSTAWGSERAYEQYF. For the CDR3, the DNA is TGTGCCAGTAGTACCGCTTGGGGGTCCGAGCGGGCCTACGAGCAGTACTTC.

The rearrangement joins TRBV6-5 to TRBJ2-7; a weak D match, TRBD1 (7 bases). Trimming left V 6 bases short and J 6 bases short, with 18 bases between. CDR1 and CDR2 (germline): MNHEY, SVGAGI. The CDR3 extends over 14 amino acids. CDR3 in amino acids: CASRSGRGAGEQYF. The CDR3 bases are TGTGCCAGCAGATCGGGCAGGGGGGCGGGCGAGCAGTACTTC.

This sequence joins TRBV6-4 and TRBJ2-7; 8 nucleotides align to TRBD2. This CDR3 is 14 amino acids long. Trimming removed 11 bases from V and 6 bases from J; junction bases left unmatched: 15. Germline loops: CDR1 MRHNA, CDR2 SNTAGT. This chain's CDR3 is CAYSRPGGRCEQYF. In DNA form, the CDR3 reads TGTGCCTACTCCAGACCGGGGGGGCGCTGCGAGCAGTACTTC.

This clone has more than one count but fewer than ten. V and J are TRBV7-9 and TRBJ2-5; the match to TRBD2 covers 8 bases. The CDR3 has 15 residues. After removal of 3 bases from V and 2 bases from J, the junction contained 5 bases not matched to a gene. Germline V CDR1 and CDR2: SEHNR, FQNEAQ (reference sequence). CDR3 DNA sequence: TGTGCCAGCAGCTTCTCACTAGCGGTTCAAGAGACCCAGTACTTC. It codes for CASSFSLAVQETQYF.

The V and J genes are TRBV4-3 and TRBJ2-2; 11 bases map to TRBD2. Germline V gene sequence: CDR1 LGHNA, CDR2 YSLEER. The trim removed 2 bases at V and 2 bases at J, leaving 4 bases unmatched. This CDR3 comprises 17 residues. CDR3 sequence (DNA): TGCGCCAGCAGCCAAACGGGACTAGCGGATAACACCGGGGAGCTGTTTTTT. Translating gives CASSQTGLADNTGELFF.

This rearrangement joins TRBV28 to TRBJ1-5, with D perhaps TRBD1 (6 bases). V was pared by 4 bases and J by 2 bases, with 15 bases between. CDR1 and CDR2 from the germline V gene are MDHEN and SYDVKM. This CDR3 is 16 amino acids long. CDR3 residues: CASSWGGRLGNQPQHF. CDR3 DNA sequence: TGTGCCAGCAGTTGGGGGGGGCGCCTCGGCAATCAGCCCCAGCATTTT.

The V and J genes are TRBV10-3 and TRBJ1-1; D is undetermined. Germline assignment: CDR1 ENHRY and CDR2 SYGVKD. The V end lost 10 bases, the J end lost 0 bases, and 12 bases lay between the germline ends. The CDR3 contains 13 residues. Here the CDR3 reads CATPAVVNTEAFF. In DNA, the CDR3 is TGTGCCACGCCGGCGGTCGTGAACACTGAAGCTTTCTTT.

The chain joins TRBV5-1 to TRBJ1-1; 8 nucleotides line up with TRBD1. The CDR3 has 15 amino acids. Losses at the gene ends were 6 bases for V and 5 bases for J; bases not matched to a gene: 12. Germline CDR1 reads SGHRS; CDR2 reads YFSETQ. CDR3 coding DNA: TGCGCCAGCACCCTACACGGACAGGGTCGAACTGAAGCTTTCTTT. It translates to CASTLHGQGRTEAFF.

This clone has only one observation. V and J are TRBV18 and TRBJ1-4; tentatively, D is TRBD1 (6 bases). The CDR3 extends over 12 amino acids. Trimming cost V 4 bases and J 8 bases, with 8 bases left between them. Germline lookup yields CDR1 KGHSH and CDR2 LQKENI. This CDR3 is CASSQDREKLFF. Here the CDR3 DNA reads TGTGCCAGCTCACAGGACAGAGAAAAACTGTTTTTT.

Details on this clone: The sample contains more than one DNA sequence encoding this CDR3. The chain joins TRBV7-2 to TRBJ2-7, with 7 bases that match TRBD1. V lost 1 base, J lost 3 bases, and 0 bases stayed unmatched. The CDR3 is made up of 13 amino acids. Looked up from germline, CDR1 is SGHTA and CDR2 is FQGNSA. The CDR3 spells CASSLGTGYEQYF. The CDR3 nucleotides read TGTGCCAGCAGCTTAGGGACAGGCTACGAGCAGTACTTC. The whole variable domain, remainder taken from reference TRBV7-2 and TRBJ2-7, is GAGVSQSPSNKVTEKGKDVELRCDPISGHTALYWYRQSLGQGLEFLIYFQGNSAPDKSGLPSDRFSAERTGGSVSTLTIQRTQQEDSAVYLCASSLGTGYEQYFGPGTRLTVT.

This chain connects TRBV7-2 to TRBJ2-1; D not resolved. The V and J ends lost 5 bases and 7 bases respectively, with 15 bases between them. The CDR3 length is 14 residues. Germline V gene data show CDR1 as SGHTA and CDR2 as FQGNSA. CDR3 sequence: CASSNTAWSNEQFF. In DNA, the CDR3 is TGTGCCAGCAGCAACACTGCCTGGAGTAATGAGCAGTTCTTC.

V is TRBV3-1 (or the pseudogene TRBV3-2) and J is TRBJ1-5; no definite D call. This CDR3 spans 13 amino acids. CDR1 is LGHDT, CDR2 YNNKEL, per germline (reference sequence). V was clipped by 1 base and J by 6 bases, with 7 bases between them. The CDR3 is CASSQGERQPQHF. CDR3 DNA: TGTGCCAGCAGCCAAGGGGAGCGTCAGCCCCAGCATTTT.